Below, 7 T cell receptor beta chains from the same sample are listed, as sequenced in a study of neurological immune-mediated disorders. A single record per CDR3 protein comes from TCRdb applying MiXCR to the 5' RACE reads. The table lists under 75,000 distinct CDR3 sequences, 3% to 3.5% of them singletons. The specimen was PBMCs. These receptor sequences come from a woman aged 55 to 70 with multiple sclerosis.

CDR3 region: CASSLVGTGGWNTEAFF. CDR3 in DNA: TGTGCCAGCAGCTTAGTTGGGACAGGGGGCTGGAACACTGAAGCTTTCTTT. The V call is TRBV5-5, the J call TRBJ1-1; 12 nucleotides agree with TRBD1. The CDR3 consists of 17 residues. Germline V gives CDR1 SGHKS, CDR2 YYEKEE (reference sequence). Trimming took 2 bases from V and 1 from J; bases not matched to a gene: 6. Based on the CDR3 plus reference TRBV5-5 and TRBJ1-1, the full variable domain is DAGVTQSPTHLIKTRGQQVTLRCSPISGHKSVSWYQQVLGQGPQFIFQYYEKEERGRGNFPDRFSARQFPNYSSELNVNALLLGDSALYLCASSLVGTGGWNTEAFFGQGTRLTVV.

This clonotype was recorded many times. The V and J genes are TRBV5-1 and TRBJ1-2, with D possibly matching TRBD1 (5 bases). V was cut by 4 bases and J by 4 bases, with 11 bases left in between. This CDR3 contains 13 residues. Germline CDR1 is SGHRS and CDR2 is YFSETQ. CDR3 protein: CASSAGLSYGYTF. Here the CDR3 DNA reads TGCGCCAGCAGCGCGGGACTGAGCTATGGCTACACCTTC.

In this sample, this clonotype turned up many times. CDR3 protein: CASSSTTSGPYNEQFF. The CDR3 nucleotides are TGTGCCAGCAGCTCCACGACTAGCGGGCCCTACAATGAGCAGTTCTTC. V gene TRBV12-3 or TRBV12-4 combines with J gene TRBJ2-1; 10 nucleotides match TRBD2. The CDR3 runs to 16 residues. With 6 bases clipped from V and 2 bases from J, the junction kept 7 bases outside the gene matches.

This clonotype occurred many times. The CDR3, as DNA: TGCGCCAGCAGCTTACTAGCGGGAGAAGGGGGCTCCTACGAGCAGTACTTC. Its protein is CASSLLAGEGGSYEQYF. The chain couples TRBV5-1 to TRBJ2-7; 11 bases match TRBD2. V lost 2 bases, J lost 0 bases, and 7 bases stayed unmatched. The germline CDR1 and CDR2 sequences are SGHRS and YFSETQ. The CDR3 is made up of 17 amino acids.

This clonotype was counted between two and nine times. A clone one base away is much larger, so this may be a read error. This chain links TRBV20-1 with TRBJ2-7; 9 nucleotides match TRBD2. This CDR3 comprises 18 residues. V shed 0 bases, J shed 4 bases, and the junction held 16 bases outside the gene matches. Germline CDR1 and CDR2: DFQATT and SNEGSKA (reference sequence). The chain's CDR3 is CSARDRRVAGDTFYEQYF. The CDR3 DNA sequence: TGCAGTGCTAGAGATAGAAGGGTAGCGGGAGACACTTTTTACGAGCAGTACTTC.

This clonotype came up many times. The DNA of the CDR3 is TGCAGTGCGAAATTAGCGGGAACCGGGGAGCTGTTTTTT. Protein: CSAKLAGTGELFF. V and J are TRBV20-1 and TRBJ2-2, with 8 bases aligning to TRBD2. The CDR3 has 13 amino acids. The germline V gene encodes CDR1 DFQATT and CDR2 SNEGSKA (reference sequence). Trimming at V came to 6 bases and at J to 5 bases, leaving 5 bases not matched to a gene.

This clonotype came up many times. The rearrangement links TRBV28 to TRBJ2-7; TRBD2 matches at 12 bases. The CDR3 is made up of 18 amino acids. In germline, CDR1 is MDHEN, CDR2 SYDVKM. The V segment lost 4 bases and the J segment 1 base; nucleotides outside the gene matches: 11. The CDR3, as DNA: TGTGCCAGCAGTTACTCGACTAGCGGGAGCTTTGGATCCTACGAGCAGTACTTC. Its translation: CASSYSTSGSFGSYEQYF.